The text below deals with one T cell receptor beta chain. Its antigen has not been determined. Base qualities are not at hand, and no much larger clone is one base apart. Other nucleotide sequences from this sample produce the same CDR3. The data were obtained in a study of cytomegalovirus exposure and HLA in healthy donors (dated by TCRdb to about 2017). Notes on the research overall: According to an earlier analysis of 587 of the donors, about 180 million T cells yielded 90 million to 130 million unique TCR beta sequences and around 300 Gb of sequence data. An early release covering roughly 640 HLA-typed donors comprised approximately 290 gigabases of sequencing data and around 80 million unique TCR sequences. Of the approximately 400 genotyped donors, over 70% fell in the genetic ancestry cluster associated with self-reported Caucasian donors. The aim of the study was to test whether cataloging public T cell receptors could identify signatures of past pathogen exposure. Using immunosequencing, the study profiled T cell repertoires from 550 to 750 subjects and related those repertoires to cytomegalovirus serostatus. Along with the roughly 700-subject first cohort, a separate validation cohort of over a hundred different subjects was used. High-throughput TCR immunosequencing, statistical association of individual TCRs with disease status, and machine learning were combined to predict cytomegalovirus infection status. A later analysis re-analyzed previously published TCR beta repertoires from about 600 donors and added high-resolution HLA genotyping to study TCR occurrence patterns. In the later analysis, no new phenotypic data were used to find candidate immune exposures; instead, reliance was placed on TCR beta sequences and their occurrence across donors. An earlier analysis of more than 450 of the donors used high-throughput TCR beta sequencing to judge whether each TCR beta V gene segment behaved as functional or pseudogenic. Donor age, sex, ethnicity and CMV serostatus were compiled alongside the repertoire data. In a later genetic analysis, genome-wide SNP genotypes for about three fifths of the 666 donors were used, and that subset was treated as a discovery cohort. All discovery cohort repertoires had been generated using a single sequencing platform. HLA typing covered class I and class II loci at four-digit resolution. Typing coverage differed by locus: A, B, C, DRB1 and DQB1 were typed in about 629-630 donors, DQA1 in 522, DPA1 in approximately 610, and DPB1 in approximately 450. Five DR-DQ haplotypes were handled as single units for association and clustering because linkage in the cohort was strong. On average, over 200,000 unique TCR beta nucleotide sequences were sequenced per donor among a few hundred genotyped donors of the cohort, with around 19% of those sequences being non-productive.

Overall results and qualifications from the work: Because some donors lacked HLA typing at each locus, the association tests relied only on the typed subset. Compared with the roughly 700-donor mean, donors in an Asian-associated ancestry cluster had fewer N-insertions in productive TCRs, according to a later genetic analysis. Roughly uniform sequencing depth across donors was assumed in presence/absence analyses, although this assumption may not hold. The 87-base-pair reads could not distinguish some IMGT-functional V segments, including TRBV6-2 and TRBV6-3, so those segments were excluded. A few of the identified cytomegalovirus-associated TCR beta chains were confirmed in vitro to be specific for cytomegalovirus antigens. An association between a missense DCLRE1C variant and V-gene and J-gene trimming of TCR beta chains was found in a later genetic analysis and replicated in an independent cohort. Specific HLA alleles were associated with roughly 17,000 TCR beta sequences at a false discovery rate of 0.05 in a later analysis. Most CMV-associated TCR beta chains appeared to be HLA-restricted in a later analysis, and the HLA associations seemed to be driven largely by CMV exposure. For the cohort, immune exposure information was limited to CMV serostatus. A further reported finding was that TCR beta sequences accurately predicted the HLA-A and HLA-B alleles for most subjects in the first cohort. In a later analysis, the rate of TCR association differed among HLA loci, with DRB1 alleles having the most associated TCRs and HLA-C alleles having the fewest. The classifier was reported to diagnose cytomegalovirus status with high specificity and sensitivity in both the original cohort and the validation cohort. In the study, around 160 TCR beta chains were listed as associated with cytomegalovirus. It was suggested by the authors that the approach could potentially be generalized to other disease states and immunological phenotypes. In this cohort, only TCR beta chains were sequenced, and detectable features were limited by the absence of alpha or paired-chain data. In an earlier analysis of more than 500 of the donors, most TCR beta V segments appeared in productive rearrangements about 87% or about 30% of the time, broadly matching IMGT annotations. Across donors, most TCR sequences were observed very rarely, whereas some public TCRs were present in many individuals. Because counts were too low, about 18 rarely observed V segments, including chromosome 9 orphons, were excluded from the earlier analysis of 587 of the donors. Correlated functional status among segregating V segments might be attributable to linkage disequilibrium, but an unknown experimental factor could not be ruled out. In a later analysis, HLA-associated TCR beta chains were found to be more clonally expanded and to have lower generation probabilities than equally common non-associated chains. A later analysis reported that several top co-occurrence clusters appeared linked to parvovirus B19, influenza, CMV and Epstein-Barr virus. A group of highly shared sequence variants was considered likely to be a technical artifact of the sequencing pipeline. Strong co-occurrence of HLA alleles, especially DR and DQ, made assigning TCR associations to individual alleles difficult.

In total, roughly 670 healthy bone marrow donors made up the cohort. At the time of sampling, all cohort members were nominally healthy, though unrecorded immune exposures were likely present. The donor tested CMV seronegative and was one of the 352 seronegative cohort members. A peripheral blood sample was provided by each donor, and peripheral blood mononuclear cells were used for TCR beta sequencing. Genomic DNA extraction from the blood cell samples was performed with the Qiagen DNeasy Blood Extraction Kit. The protocol used for the library was the immunoSEQ multiplex PCR assay. For the multiplex PCR, a mixture combining 60 forward primers for TCR Vbeta segments and 13 reverse primers for TCR Jbeta segments was used. A multiplex PCR assay on genomic DNA amplified the CDR3 region of rearranged TCR beta genes. The amplified TCR beta libraries were sequenced on the Illumina HiSeq System as 87-base-pair reads. The authors' pipeline ran thus. A later analysis tallied around 80 million unique TCR beta chains across the 666 repertoires, and around 12 million of those chains were shared by two or more donors. A nearest-neighbor algorithm error-corrected the raw reads and collapsed the reads into unique sequences, merging closely related sequences to remove PCR and sequencing errors. Alignment of CDR3 sequences to IMGT reference sequences was used to assign V, D and J gene segments. For a sequence to be retained, a match of at least six nucleotides to both a V gene segment and a J gene segment was required. Rearrangements were classified as productive when the CDR3 lacked stop codons and remained in frame with V and J, and all other rearrangements were classified as non-productive. Following IMGT convention, CDR3 was defined as the stretch from the second conserved V-encoded cysteine to the conserved J-encoded phenylalanine. The earlier analysis of 450 to 750 of the donors excluded any sequence lacking an unambiguous match to a single V gene segment. In an earlier analysis of 587 of the donors, a V segment was called functional when productive rearrangements were above 56.7%, and segregating when the standard deviation between donors exceeded 5%. To diagnose cytomegalovirus status from the catalog of TCR beta chain sequences, a statistical classification framework was built. In a later analysis, V and J genes were assigned by comparing TCR nucleotide sequences against IMGT/GENE-DB human TR gene sequences. A later analysis assigned CDR3 sequences and most-parsimonious VDJ recombination scenarios with the TCRdist pipeline. In a later analysis, each TCR beta chain was defined by its CDR3 amino acid sequence together with its V-gene family, and reads lacking a unique V-gene family were excluded. To address suspected cross-contamination and a sequencing artifact, a later analysis removed a few hundred highly shared, low-generation-probability nucleotide sequences. In a later analysis, a clonal expansion index was calculated for each public chain from normalized within-repertoire ranks of inferred template counts. Generation probabilities in a later analysis came from a VDJ recombination model fitted to out-of-frame rearrangements, and those results were checked against IGoR. A later analysis scored TCR-TCR, TCR-HLA and TCR-CMV co-occurrence with hypergeometric tests, applying a repertoire-size bias correction to TCR pairs. A later analysis estimated false discovery rates by permuting HLA or CMV assignments 20 times. A later analysis grouped co-occurring TCRs with DBSCAN, adding TCRdist sequence similarity when clustering within HLA-allele-positive subsets. Repertoires with fewer than 30,000 or more than 120,000 public chains were left out of co-occurrence clustering, as were about 5 repertoires with anomalous nucleotide sharing. In TCRdb, the immuneACCESS table is reduced to in-frame sequences with V and J assigned. These tables do not hold every clone; where another copy was compared, an unresolved V gene accounts for under half, and the others remain unexplained. Clone size and the V and J calls come from that table; the DNA yielded D and trimming. The sample profile shows 150,000 to 200,000 clones; under 80% of them were found once. Approximately 4.5% of the sample is held by the ten biggest clonotypes.

V drops 5 bases and J drops 10 bases, leaving 21 bases in between. From the cysteine up to the phenylalanine, the CDR3 has a length of 14 residues. CDR3 DNA only is kept here, 42 bases in frame from base 1. The CDR1 and CDR2 encoded by the germline V gene (reference sequence) are GTSNPN and SVGIG. Sequencing was performed on PBMCs. In this chain, TRBV30 is recombined with TRBJ2-1; a tentative D call is TRBD2 (7 bases match). The sequence came from a man in his forties in good health and CMV-seronegative. The CDR3 corresponds to CAWGGWGGADEQFF. Read as DNA, the sequence is TGTGCCTGGGGGGGTTGGGGGGGGGCGGACGAGCAGTTCTTC.